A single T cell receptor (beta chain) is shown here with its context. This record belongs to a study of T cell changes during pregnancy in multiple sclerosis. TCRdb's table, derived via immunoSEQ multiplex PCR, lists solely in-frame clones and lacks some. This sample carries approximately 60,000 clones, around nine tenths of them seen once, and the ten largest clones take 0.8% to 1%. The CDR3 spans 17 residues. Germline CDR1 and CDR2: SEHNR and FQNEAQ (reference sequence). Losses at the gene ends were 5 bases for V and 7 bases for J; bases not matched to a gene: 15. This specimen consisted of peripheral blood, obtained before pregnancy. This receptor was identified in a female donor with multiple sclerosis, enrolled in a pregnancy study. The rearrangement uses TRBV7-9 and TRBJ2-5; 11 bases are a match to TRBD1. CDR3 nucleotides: TGTGCCAGCAGCCCCGGGGACAGGGGGGGGCTACGAGGGACCCAGTACTTC. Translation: CASSPGDRGGLRGTQYF.